This entry is about one TCR beta chain. Its target is unknown. The sample is drawn from a study of Ad26.COV2.S vaccination and SARS-CoV-2 variants. For the study at large: Intramuscularly, Ad26.COV2.S was given either once or twice, 56 days apart. Study-wide results and caveats: Those who received the vaccine showed greater spike-specific TCR breadth than those given placebo. Overall T cell responses may have been underestimated by the analyses of TCR breadth and depth. Comparability of non-spike TCR breadth was observed across vaccine and placebo recipients.

Measured with immunoSEQ multiplex PCR; TCRdb has only the in-frame clones, and not every one. The sample lists hundreds of thousands of clones; approximately 89% were seen once. The treatment: approximately 18 received Ad26.COV2.S at low or high dose, single or two shots; several received placebo; per-sample allocation not given. Sampling happened 63 days after the first vaccine or placebo injection. The germline V gene has CDR1 MNHEY and CDR2 SVGAGI. The CDR3 totals 15 residues. The junction had 4 bases not matched to a gene; V was cut back by 6 bases and J by 3 bases. The starting material was peripheral blood, obtained in a trial of Ad26.COV2.S vaccine versus placebo. The chain links TRBV6-5 to TRBJ2-1; 11 bases align to TRBD2. The origin of this receptor is a person between 18 and 65 years old who received the Ad26.COV2.S COVID-19 vaccine or a placebo. The CDR3 nucleotides read TGTGCCAGCAGGCCGACTAGCGGGAACTACAATGAGCAGTTCTTC. It specifies CASRPTSGNYNEQFF.